This TCR beta chain derives from a study of cytomegalovirus exposure and HLA in healthy donors. In the PCR, 60 Vbeta and 13 Jbeta primers were used. TCRdb's table, derived via immunoSEQ multiplex PCR, lists solely in-frame clones and lacks some. The sample includes nearly 110,000 clones, roughly 70% of them seen just once. Healthy people donating bone marrow made up the donors. General study points: Later on, analysis showed that most CMV-associated TCR beta chains appeared to be HLA-restricted.

As for this clone: Its antigen is not identified.

The CDR3 consists of 15 residues. Unmatched junction bases numbered 6, after V lost 7 bases and J lost 1 base. CDR1 MNHEY and CDR2 SVGAGI come from the germline V gene. The sequenced material came from PBMCs. The chain joins TRBV6-5 to TRBJ2-7; 11 nucleotides line up with TRBD1. The sequence came from a male donor in good health and CMV-seropositive. The CDR3 region is CASIKGTGGSYEQYF. For the CDR3, the DNA is TGTGCCAGCATTAAAGGGACAGGGGGTTCCTACGAGCAGTACTTC.